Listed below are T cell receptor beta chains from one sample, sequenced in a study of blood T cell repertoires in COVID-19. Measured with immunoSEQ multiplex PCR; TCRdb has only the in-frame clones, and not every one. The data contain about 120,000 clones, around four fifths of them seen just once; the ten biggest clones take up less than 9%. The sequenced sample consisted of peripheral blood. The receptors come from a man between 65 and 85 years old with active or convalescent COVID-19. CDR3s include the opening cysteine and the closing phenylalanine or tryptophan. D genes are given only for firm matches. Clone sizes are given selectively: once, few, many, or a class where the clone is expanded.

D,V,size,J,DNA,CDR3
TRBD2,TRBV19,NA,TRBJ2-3,TGTGCCAGTAGCCCTAGCGGGAGCACAGATACGCAGTATTTT,CASSPSGSTDTQYF
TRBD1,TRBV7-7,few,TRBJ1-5,TGTGCCAGCAGCGCAGACAGGGATCAGCCCCAGCATTTT,CASSADRDQPQHF
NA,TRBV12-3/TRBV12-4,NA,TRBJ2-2,TGTGCCAGCAGCTTTGTGGGAGCCGGGGAGCTGTTTTTT,CASSFVGAGELFF
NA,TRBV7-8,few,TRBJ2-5,TGTGCCAGCAGCCAAGGTGCGCAGGGAGAGACCCAGTACTTC,CASSQGAQGETQYF
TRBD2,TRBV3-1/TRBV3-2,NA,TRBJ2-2,TGTGCCAGCAGCCAAGGGGTACTAGCGGGAACCGGGGAGCTGTTTTTT,CASSQGVLAGTGELFF
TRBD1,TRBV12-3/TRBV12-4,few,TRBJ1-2,TGTGCCAGCAGTCCGGACAGGATCTATGGCTACACCTTC,CASSPDRIYGYTF
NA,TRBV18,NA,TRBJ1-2,TGTGCCAGCTCAGACAATAACTATGGCTACACCTTC,CASSDNNYGYTF
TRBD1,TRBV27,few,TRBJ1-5,TGTGCCAGCAGCGTCGACAGGGCCAGAGGGCCCCAGCATTTT,CASSVDRARGPQHF
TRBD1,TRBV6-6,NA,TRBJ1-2,TGTGCCAGCAGTTCTCCGGGACAGGGACACAATGGCTACACCTTC,CASSSPGQGHNGYTF
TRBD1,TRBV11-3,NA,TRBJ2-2,TGTGCCAGCAGCCACCGACAGGGGGCCCGAAGAGATTGGACCGGGGAGCTGTTTTTT,CASSHRQGARRDWTGELFF
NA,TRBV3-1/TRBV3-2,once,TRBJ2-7,TGTGCCAGCAGCCGGGAGGGGGGCTCCTACGAGCAGTACTTC,CASSREGGSYEQYF
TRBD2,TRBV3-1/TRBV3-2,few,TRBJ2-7,TGTGCCAGCAGCCGGACTAGCGGAGCCTACGAGCAGTACTTC,CASSRTSGAYEQYF
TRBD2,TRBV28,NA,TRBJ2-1,TGTGCCAGCAGTCCTACACTGGCGGGAGAGGCATATGAGCAGTTCTTC,CASSPTLAGEAYEQFF
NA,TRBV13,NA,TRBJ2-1,TGTGCCAGCAAAGCGGTTGACTACAATGAGCAGTTCTTC,CASKAVDYNEQFF
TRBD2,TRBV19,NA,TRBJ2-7,TGTGCCAGTAGTCCTCCGAGGACTAGCGGCTCCTACGAGCAGTACTTC,CASSPPRTSGSYEQYF
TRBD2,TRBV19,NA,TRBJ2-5,TGTGCCAGTAGCCCGCGGAGCGGGGGGGCTCGGGCGCAGGGAGAGACCCAGTACTTC,CASSPRSGGARAQGETQYF
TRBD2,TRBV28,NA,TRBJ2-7,TGTGCCAGCAGTCAGACTAGCGGGAGGGCCTACGAGCAGTACTTC,CASSQTSGRAYEQYF
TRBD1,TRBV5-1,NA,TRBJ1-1,TGCGCCAGCAGCCCAGGGCGGACAGGGGGAACTGAAGCTTTCTTT,CASSPGRTGGTEAFF
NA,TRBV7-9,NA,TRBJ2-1,TGTGCCAGCCCTGGGGGCGATGAGCAGTTCTTC,CASPGGDEQFF
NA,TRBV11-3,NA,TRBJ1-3,TGTGCCAGCAGCCACGATGGGCGCTCTGGAAACACCATATATTTT,CASSHDGRSGNTIYF
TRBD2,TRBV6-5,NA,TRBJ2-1,TGTGCCAGCACCCAAAGCGGGGACTACAATGAGCAGTTCTTC,CASTQSGDYNEQFF
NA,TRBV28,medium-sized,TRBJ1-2,TGTGCCAGCAGTCCTGAATGGACAGTCTATGGCTACACCTTC,CASSPEWTVYGYTF
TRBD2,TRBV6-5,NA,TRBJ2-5,TGTGCCAGTAATCTAGCGGGAGGGCAAGAGACCCAGTACTTC,CASNLAGGQETQYF
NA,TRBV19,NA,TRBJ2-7,TGTGCCAGTAGTATCCCCGGGTACGAGCAGTACTTC,CASSIPGYEQYF
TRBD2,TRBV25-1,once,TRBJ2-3,TGTGCCAGCAGTCGTATAGCGGGAGATACGCAGTATTTT,CASSRIAGDTQYF
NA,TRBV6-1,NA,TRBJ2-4,TGTGCCAGCAGTGAAGGTGGGACATCAGTGGCTCAGTACTTC,CASSEGGTSVAQYF
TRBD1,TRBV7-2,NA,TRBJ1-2,TGTGCCAGCAGCGCGGGGACAGGGATAGGTGGCTACACCTTC,CASSAGTGIGGYTF
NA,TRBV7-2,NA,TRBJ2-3,TGTGCCAGCAGGGCTTCGGCGGGGCTCTCAGATACGCAGTATTTT,CASRASAGLSDTQYF
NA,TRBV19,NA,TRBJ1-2,TGTGCCAGTAGTAAGGGACTTGGGGGGTATGGCTACACCTTC,CASSKGLGGYGYTF
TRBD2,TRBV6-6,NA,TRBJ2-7,TGTGCCAGCAGTTACGGGACTAGCGGGAGTTACGAGCAGTACTTC,CASSYGTSGSYEQYF
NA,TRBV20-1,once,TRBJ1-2,TGCAGTGCTAGTACGGACAGCGGCTACACCTTC,CSASTDSGYTF
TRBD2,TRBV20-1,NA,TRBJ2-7,TGCAGTGCTAGTCCCCCTAGCGGGAGTGCCGAGCAGTACTTC,CSASPPSGSAEQYF
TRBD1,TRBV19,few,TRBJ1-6,TGTGCCAGTAATAAACAGGGGTCCTATAATTCACCCCTCCACTTT,CASNKQGSYNSPLHF
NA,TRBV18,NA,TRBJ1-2,TGTGCCAGCTCACCAGAAAGGGCAGGGGTCTATGGCTACACCTTC,CASSPERAGVYGYTF
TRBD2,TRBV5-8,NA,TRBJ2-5,TGTGCCAGCAGCTCGGGGGCTAGCGGGGGGGCCCAAGAGACCCAGTACTTC,CASSSGASGGAQETQYF
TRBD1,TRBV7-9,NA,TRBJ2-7,TGTGCCAGCCGGACAGGGGGGACCTACGAGCAGTACTTC,CASRTGGTYEQYF
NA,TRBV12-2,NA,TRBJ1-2,TGTGCAAGTCGCCCCCCACAGGGGAGAGAACGCGGCTACACCTTC,CASRPPQGRERGYTF
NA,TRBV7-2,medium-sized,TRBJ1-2,TGTGCCAGCAGCTTAGTGAGGGACTATGGCTACACCTTC,CASSLVRDYGYTF
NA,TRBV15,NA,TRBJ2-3,TGTGCCACCAGCACGGGGGATCTTAGCACAGATACGCAGTATTTT,CATSTGDLSTDTQYF
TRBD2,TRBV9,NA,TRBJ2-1,TGTGCCAGCAGCGTAGGAATAGCGGGGGTAACTGAGCAGTTCTTC,CASSVGIAGVTEQFF
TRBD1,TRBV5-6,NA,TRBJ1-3,TGTGCCAGCAGCCCGGACAGGGAGGCTGGAAACACCATATATTTT,CASSPDREAGNTIYF
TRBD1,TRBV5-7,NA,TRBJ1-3,TGTGCCAGCGGGACAGGGCTCCGAAACACCATATATTTT,CASGTGLRNTIYF
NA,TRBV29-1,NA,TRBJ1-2,TGCAGCGTCCCCGCCCCGGGGGGCGCTGGTGGCTACACCTTC,CSVPAPGGAGGYTF
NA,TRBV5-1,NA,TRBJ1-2,TGCGCCAGCAGCACCGCAGGGGAAACTTACTATGGCTACACCTTC,CASSTAGETYYGYTF
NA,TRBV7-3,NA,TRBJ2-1,TGTGCCAGCAGCTTAAACGTTCGGGACTACAATGAGCAGTTCTTC,CASSLNVRDYNEQFF
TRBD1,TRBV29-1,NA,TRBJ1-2,TGCAGTGGACAGGAACTAAACTATGGCTACACCTTC,CSGQELNYGYTF
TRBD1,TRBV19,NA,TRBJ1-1,TGTGCCAGTATCCCGGGGCAGGGGGCTCTGAACACTGAAGCTTTCTTT,CASIPGQGALNTEAFF
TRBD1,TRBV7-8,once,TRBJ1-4,TGTGCCAGCAGCCAACAGGGGACCTCTAATGAAAAACTGTTTTTT,CASSQQGTSNEKLFF
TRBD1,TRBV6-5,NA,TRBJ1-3,TGTGCCAGCAAGACAGGGGCGACAGGAAACACCATATATTTT,CASKTGATGNTIYF
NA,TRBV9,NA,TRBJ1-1,TGTGCCAGCAGCGTCACCGTTACAGGGAAGTCTGAAGCTTTCTTT,CASSVTVTGKSEAFF
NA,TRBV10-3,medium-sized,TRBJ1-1,TGTGCCATCATAAGAGATCTGATGAACACTGAAGCTTTCTTT,CAIIRDLMNTEAFF
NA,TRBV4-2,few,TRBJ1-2,TGTGCCAGCAGCCAAGGAGACAGTCGGAACTATGGCTACACCTTC,CASSQGDSRNYGYTF
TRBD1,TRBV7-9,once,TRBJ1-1,TGTGCCAGCAGCACCGGGGACAGCTACACTGAAGCTTTCTTT,CASSTGDSYTEAFF
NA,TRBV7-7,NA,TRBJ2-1,TGTGCTAGCAGCCCCTCGGGGAGCAACTACAATGAGCAGTTCTTC,CASSPSGSNYNEQFF
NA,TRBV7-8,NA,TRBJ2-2,TGTGCCAGCAGCTTAGACATTTCGGGCGGGGAGCTGTTTTTT,CASSLDISGGELFF
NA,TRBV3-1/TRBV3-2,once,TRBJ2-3,TGTGCCAGCAGCCAAGCAAATACGCAGTATTTT,CASSQANTQYF
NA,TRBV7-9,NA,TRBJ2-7,TGTGCCAGCAGCACGGTCGGGGGGGACAGGGCTTGGTCCCCCTACGAGCAGTACTTC,CASSTVGGDRAWSPYEQYF